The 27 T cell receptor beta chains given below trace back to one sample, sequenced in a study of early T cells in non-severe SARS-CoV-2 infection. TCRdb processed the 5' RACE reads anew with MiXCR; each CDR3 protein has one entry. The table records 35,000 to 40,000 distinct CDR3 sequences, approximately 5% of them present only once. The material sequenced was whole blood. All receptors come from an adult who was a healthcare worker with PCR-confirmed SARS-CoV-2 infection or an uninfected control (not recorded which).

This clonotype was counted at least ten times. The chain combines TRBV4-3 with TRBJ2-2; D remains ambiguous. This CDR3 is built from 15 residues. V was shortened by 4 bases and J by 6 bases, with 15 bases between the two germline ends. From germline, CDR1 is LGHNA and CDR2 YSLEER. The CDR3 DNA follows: TGCGCCAGCAGCCCCATGCTGGTCCCCTCCGGGGAGCTGTTTTTT. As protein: CASSPMLVPSGELFF.

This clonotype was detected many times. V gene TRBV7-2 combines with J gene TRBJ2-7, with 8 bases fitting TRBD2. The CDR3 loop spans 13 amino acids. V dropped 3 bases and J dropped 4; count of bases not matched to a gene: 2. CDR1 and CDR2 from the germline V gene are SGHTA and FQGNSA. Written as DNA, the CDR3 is TGTGCCAGCAGCTTCCAGCGGGGGTACGAGCAGTACTTC. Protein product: CASSFQRGYEQYF.

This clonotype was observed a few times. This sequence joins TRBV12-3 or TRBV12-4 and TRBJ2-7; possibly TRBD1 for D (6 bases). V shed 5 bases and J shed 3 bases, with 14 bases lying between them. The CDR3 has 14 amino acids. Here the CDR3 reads CASSIGQINYEQYF. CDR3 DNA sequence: TGTGCCAGCAGTATTGGACAGATTAACTACGAGCAGTACTTC.

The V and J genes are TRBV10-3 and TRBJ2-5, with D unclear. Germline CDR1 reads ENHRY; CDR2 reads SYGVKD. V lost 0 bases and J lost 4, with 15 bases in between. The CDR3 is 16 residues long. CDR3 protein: CAISESTQGRVETQYF. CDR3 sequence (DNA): TGTGCCATCAGTGAGTCGACTCAAGGACGCGTAGAGACCCAGTACTTC.

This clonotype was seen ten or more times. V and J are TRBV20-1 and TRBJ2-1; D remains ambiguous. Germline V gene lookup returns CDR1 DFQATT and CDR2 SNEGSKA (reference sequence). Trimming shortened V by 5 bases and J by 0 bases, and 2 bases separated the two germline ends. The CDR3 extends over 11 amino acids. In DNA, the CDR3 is TGCAGTGCTTACTCCTACAATGAGCAGTTCTTC. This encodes CSAYSYNEQFF.

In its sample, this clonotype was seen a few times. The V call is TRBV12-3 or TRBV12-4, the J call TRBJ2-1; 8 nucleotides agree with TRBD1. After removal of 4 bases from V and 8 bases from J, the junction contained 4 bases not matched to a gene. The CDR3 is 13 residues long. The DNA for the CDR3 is TGTGCCAGCAGTTGGTACAGGGGGGATGAGCAGTTCTTC. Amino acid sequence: CASSWYRGDEQFF.

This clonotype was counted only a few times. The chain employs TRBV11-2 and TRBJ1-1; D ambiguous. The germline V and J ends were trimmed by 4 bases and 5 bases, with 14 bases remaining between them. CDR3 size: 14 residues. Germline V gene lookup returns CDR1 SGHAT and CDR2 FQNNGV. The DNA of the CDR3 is TGTGCCAGCAGCTCCCCGACCCCCCGGACTGAAGCTTTCTTT. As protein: CASSSPTPRTEAFF.

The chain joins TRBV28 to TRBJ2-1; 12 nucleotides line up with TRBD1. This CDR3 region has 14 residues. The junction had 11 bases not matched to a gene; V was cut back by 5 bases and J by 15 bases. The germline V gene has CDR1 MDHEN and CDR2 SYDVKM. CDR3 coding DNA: TGTGCCAGCAGTCCCGGGACAGGGGGCCTGGGAGGGTTCTTC. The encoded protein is CASSPGTGGLGGFF.

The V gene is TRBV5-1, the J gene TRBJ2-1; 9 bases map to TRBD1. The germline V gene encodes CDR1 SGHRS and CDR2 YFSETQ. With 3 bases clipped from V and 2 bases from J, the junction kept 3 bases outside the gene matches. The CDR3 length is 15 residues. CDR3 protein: CASSSGTGPYNEQFF. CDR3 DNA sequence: TGCGCCAGCAGCTCCGGGACAGGGCCCTACAATGAGCAGTTCTTC.

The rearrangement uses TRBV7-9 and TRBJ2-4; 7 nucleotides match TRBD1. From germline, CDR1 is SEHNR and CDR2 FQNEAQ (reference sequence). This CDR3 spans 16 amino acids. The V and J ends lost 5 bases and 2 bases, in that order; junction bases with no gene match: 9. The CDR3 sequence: CASSPETGSPKNIQYF. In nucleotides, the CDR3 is TGTGCCAGCAGCCCAGAGACAGGGTCCCCCAAAAACATTCAGTACTTC.

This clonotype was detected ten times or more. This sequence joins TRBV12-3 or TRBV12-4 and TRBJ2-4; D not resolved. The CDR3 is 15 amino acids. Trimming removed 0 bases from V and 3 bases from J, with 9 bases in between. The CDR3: CASSLAGSHKNIQYF. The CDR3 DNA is TGTGCCAGCAGTTTAGCGGGATCGCACAAAAACATTCAGTACTTC.

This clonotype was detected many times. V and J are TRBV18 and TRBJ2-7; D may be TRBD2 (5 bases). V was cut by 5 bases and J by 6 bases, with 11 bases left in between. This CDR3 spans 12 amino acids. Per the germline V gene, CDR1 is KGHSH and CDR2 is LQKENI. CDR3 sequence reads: CASSFGLGEQYF. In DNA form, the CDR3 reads TGTGCCAGCTCATTCGGACTGGGCGAGCAGTACTTC.

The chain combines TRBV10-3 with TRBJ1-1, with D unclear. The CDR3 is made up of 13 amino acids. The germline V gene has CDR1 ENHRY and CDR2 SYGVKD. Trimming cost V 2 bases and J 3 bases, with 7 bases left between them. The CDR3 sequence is CAISETGYTEAFF. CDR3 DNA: TGTGCCATCAGTGAGACGGGTTACACTGAAGCTTTCTTT.

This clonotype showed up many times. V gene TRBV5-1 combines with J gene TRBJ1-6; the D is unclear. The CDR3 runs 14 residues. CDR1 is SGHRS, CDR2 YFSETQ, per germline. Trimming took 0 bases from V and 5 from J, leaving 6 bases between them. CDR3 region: CASSLVVNNSPLHF. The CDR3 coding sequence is TGCGCCAGCAGCTTGGTTGTCAATAATTCACCCCTCCACTTT.

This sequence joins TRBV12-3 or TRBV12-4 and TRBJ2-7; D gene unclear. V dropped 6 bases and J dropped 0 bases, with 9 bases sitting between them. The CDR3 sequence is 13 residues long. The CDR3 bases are TGTGCCAGCAGCCTCGACCGCTCCTACGAGCAGTACTTC. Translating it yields CASSLDRSYEQYF.

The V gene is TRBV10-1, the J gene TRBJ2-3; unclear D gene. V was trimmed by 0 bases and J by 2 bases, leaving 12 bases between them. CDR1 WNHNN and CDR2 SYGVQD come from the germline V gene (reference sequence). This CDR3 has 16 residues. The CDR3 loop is CASSESYPGVTDTQYF. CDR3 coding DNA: TGCGCCAGCAGTGAGTCCTACCCTGGGGTCACAGATACGCAGTATTTT.

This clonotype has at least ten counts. CDR3 nucleotide sequence: TGTGCCAGCAGTGACAACGTCCTCGAAGGGACCCAGTACTTC. It translates to CASSDNVLEGTQYF. The gene calls are TRBV6-1 and TRBJ2-5, with D unresolved. V gave up 3 bases and J gave up 7 bases, with 15 bases separating them. This CDR3 has 14 amino acids. Per the germline V gene, CDR1 is MNHNS and CDR2 is SASEGT.

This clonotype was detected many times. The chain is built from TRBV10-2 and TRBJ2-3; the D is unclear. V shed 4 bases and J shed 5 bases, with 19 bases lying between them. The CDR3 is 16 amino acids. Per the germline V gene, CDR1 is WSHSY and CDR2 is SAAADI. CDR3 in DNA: TGCGCCAGCAGTGCTATGGCAGTCCCCTCCGGAGATACGCAGTATTTT. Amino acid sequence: CASSAMAVPSGDTQYF.

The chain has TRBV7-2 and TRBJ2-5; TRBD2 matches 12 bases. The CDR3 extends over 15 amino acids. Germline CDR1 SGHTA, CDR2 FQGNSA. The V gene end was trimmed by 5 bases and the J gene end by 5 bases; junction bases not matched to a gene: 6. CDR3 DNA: TGTGCCAGCAGCCGGACTAGCGGGATAAGGGAGACCCAGTACTTC. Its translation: CASSRTSGIRETQYF. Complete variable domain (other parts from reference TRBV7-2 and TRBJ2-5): GAGVSQSPSNKVTEKGKDVELRCDPISGHTALYWYRQSLGQGLEFLIYFQGNSAPDKSGLPSDRFSAERTGGSVSTLTIQRTQQEDSAVYLCASSRTSGIRETQYFGPGTRLLVL.

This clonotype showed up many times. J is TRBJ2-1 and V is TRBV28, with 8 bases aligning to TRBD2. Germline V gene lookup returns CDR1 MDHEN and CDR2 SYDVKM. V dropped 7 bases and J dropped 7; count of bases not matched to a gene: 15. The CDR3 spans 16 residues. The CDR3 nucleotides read TGTGCCAGCAATGAATGGAATAGCGGGGTTCGGAATGAGCAGTTCTTC. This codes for CASNEWNSGVRNEQFF.

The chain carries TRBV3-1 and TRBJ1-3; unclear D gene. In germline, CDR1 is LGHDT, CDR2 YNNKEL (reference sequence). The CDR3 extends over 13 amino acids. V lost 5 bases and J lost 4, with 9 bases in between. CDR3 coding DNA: TGTGCCAGCAGCAAAGTGCCCGGAAACACCATATATTTT. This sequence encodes CASSKVPGNTIYF.

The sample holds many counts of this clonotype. The CDR3 here is CASGQGETQYF. Written as DNA, the CDR3 is TGTGCCTCGGGGCAGGGGGAGACCCAGTACTTC. This chain links TRBV19 with TRBJ2-5; maybe TRBD1 (6 bases). CDR3 length: 11 residues. V lost 11 bases, J lost 5 bases, and 12 bases lay in between. Per germline, CDR1 LNHDA and CDR2 SQIVND (reference sequence). The full variable domain, its missing parts supplied by reference TRBV19 and TRBJ2-5, is DGGITQSPKYLFRKEGQNVTLSCEQNLNHDAMYWYRQDPGQGLRLIYYSQIVNDFQKGDIAEGYSVSREKKESFPLTVTSAQKNPTAFYLCASGQGETQYFGPGTRLLVL.

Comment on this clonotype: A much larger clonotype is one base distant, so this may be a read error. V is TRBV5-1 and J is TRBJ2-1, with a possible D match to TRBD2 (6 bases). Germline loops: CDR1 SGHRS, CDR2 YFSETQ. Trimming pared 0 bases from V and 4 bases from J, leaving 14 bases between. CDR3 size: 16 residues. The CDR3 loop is CASSLDAGYLYNEQFF. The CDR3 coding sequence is TGCGCCAGCAGCTTGGATGCGGGATACCTGTACAATGAGCAGTTCTTC.

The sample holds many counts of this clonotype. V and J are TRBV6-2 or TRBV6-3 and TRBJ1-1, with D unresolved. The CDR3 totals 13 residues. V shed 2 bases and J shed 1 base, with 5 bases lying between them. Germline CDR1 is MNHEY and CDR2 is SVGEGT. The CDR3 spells CASSYGWNTEAFF. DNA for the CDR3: TGTGCCAGCAGTTACGGTTGGAACACTGAAGCTTTCTTT.

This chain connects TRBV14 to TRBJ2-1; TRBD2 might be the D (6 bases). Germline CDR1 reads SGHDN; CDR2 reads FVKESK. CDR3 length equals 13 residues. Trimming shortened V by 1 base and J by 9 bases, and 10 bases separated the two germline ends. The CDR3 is CASSQALEGEQFF. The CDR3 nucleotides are TGTGCCAGCAGCCAAGCGCTGGAGGGTGAGCAGTTCTTC. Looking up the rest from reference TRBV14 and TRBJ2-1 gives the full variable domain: EAGVTQFPSHSVIEKGQTVTLRCDPISGHDNLYWYRRVMGKEIKFLLHFVKESKQDESGMPNNRFLAERTGGTYSTLKVQPAELEDSGVYFCASSQALEGEQFFGPGTRLTVL.

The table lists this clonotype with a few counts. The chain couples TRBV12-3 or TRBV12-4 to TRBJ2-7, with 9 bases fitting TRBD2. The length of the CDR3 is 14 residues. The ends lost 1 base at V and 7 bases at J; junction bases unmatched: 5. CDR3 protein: CASSLVAGAGEQYF. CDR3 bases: TGTGCCAGCAGTTTAGTAGCGGGAGCGGGGGAGCAGTACTTC.

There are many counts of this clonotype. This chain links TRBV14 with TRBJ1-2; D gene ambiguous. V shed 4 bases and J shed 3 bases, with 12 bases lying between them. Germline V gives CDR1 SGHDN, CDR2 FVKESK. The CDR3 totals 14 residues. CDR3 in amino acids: CASSPERKDYGYTF. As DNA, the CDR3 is TGTGCCAGCAGCCCAGAGCGGAAGGACTATGGCTACACCTTC.